These 8 T cell receptor beta chains were all obtained from the same sample, sequenced in a study of regulatory T cells in long-lasting Graves disease. The time point here: newly diagnosed GD, antithyroid drugs for less than 3 months. PBMC-extracted RNA yielded the TCR library. Combining iRepertoire HTBI primers with Arm-PCR of CDR3 regions, the authors built TCR beta libraries. TCRdb called the multiplex PCR reads again in MiXCR, with one record for every CDR3 protein. The sample contains around 250,000 distinct CDR3 sequences, around 21% of which appear only once. This sample comprised peripheral blood mononuclear cells (PBMCs), obtained at new diagnosis, from a patient treated with antithyroid drugs. Receptor source: a female donor with Graves disease.

Notes on this clonotype: A read error is the likely source, as a far larger clone sits one nucleotide away. J is TRBJ2-1 and V is TRBV10-3; TRBD2 aligns across 12 bases. CDR1 is ENHRY, CDR2 SYGVKD, per germline. CDR3 length equals 15 residues. Trimming cost V 4 bases and J 6 bases; bases outside gene matches: 4. CDR3 amino acids: CAISALAGGGNEQFF. CDR3 nucleotides: TGTGCCATCAGTGCTCTAGCGGGGGGGGGCAATGAGCAGTTCTTC.

On this clonotype: This is likely an artifact of a read error, given a far larger clone one base away. The chain couples TRBV11-2 to TRBJ2-1; 13 bases map to TRBD2. The J call may be mistaken, given a closer DNA end match to TRBJ2-7. The CDR3 is 13 amino acids. CDR1 and CDR2 from the germline V gene are SGHAT and FQNNGV. The CDR3: CVSSRLAGGEQYF. CDR3 in DNA: TGTGTCAGCAGCAGACTAGCGGGAGGCGAGCAGTACTTC.

This clonotype was counted at least ten times. The chain is built from TRBV12-3 or TRBV12-4 and TRBJ1-5; D gene uncertain. V was clipped by 5 bases and J by 5 bases, with 13 bases between them. This CDR3 spans 14 amino acids. The CDR3 sequence: CASSDTYEDQPQHF. The DNA of the CDR3 is TGTGCCAGCAGTGACACCTATGAGGATCAGCCCCAGCATTTT.

This clonotype was seen a handful of times. This rearrangement joins TRBV10-3 to TRBJ2-1; TRBD2 matches at 7 bases. V dropped 10 bases and J dropped 8; count of bases not matched to a gene: 11. Germline V CDR1 and CDR2: ENHRY, SYGVKD. This CDR3 has 13 residues. The CDR3 here is CATSGRGVDEQFF. The CDR3 region has the DNA TGTGCCACCTCGGGGAGGGGCGTCGATGAGCAGTTCTTC.

Points on this clonotype: It may be a read error: a sequence one base away is much more abundant. Lacking the conserved final phenylalanine or tryptophan, this CDR3 likely reflects a read error. The rearrangement links TRBV9 to TRBJ1-6, with D unclear. The length of the CDR3 is 15 residues. CDR1 is SGDLS and CDR2 is YYNGEE in the germline V gene. Deletions cut 0 bases from V and 1 base from J, with 5 bases between. The CDR3 loop is CASSVEGSYNSPLHL. The CDR3 coding sequence is TGTGCCAGCAGCGTAGAAGGGTCCTATAATTCACCCCTCCACCTT.

This clonotype was recorded at least ten times. J is TRBJ2-3 and V is TRBV18, with D possibly TRBD2 on 7 matching bases. V dropped 1 base and J dropped 1 base, with 12 bases sitting between them. The CDR3 loop spans 16 amino acids. Germline V lookup: CDR1 KGHSH, CDR2 LQKENI. The CDR3 spells CASSPRRGGGTDTQYF. CDR3 in DNA: TGTGCCAGCTCACCACGCCGCGGGGGCGGCACAGATACGCAGTATTTT.

This clonotype has more than one count but fewer than ten. V gene TRBV5-6 combines with J gene TRBJ2-1; D is perhaps TRBD2 (6 bases). The germline V gene has CDR1 SGHDT and CDR2 YYEEEE. The CDR3 has 11 amino acids. V lost 7 bases to trimming and J lost 9 bases, with 11 bases between them. CDR3 sequence (DNA): TGTGCCAGCGGCTCCGGGGGTGAGCAGTTCTTC. This sequence encodes CASGSGGEQFF.

This clonotype was seen many times. This chain links TRBV20-1 with TRBJ2-7; a possible D gene is TRBD2 (5 bases). V was shortened by 6 bases and J by 6 bases, with 21 bases between the two germline ends. This CDR3 contains 14 residues. Germline V gene data show CDR1 as DFQATT and CDR2 as SNEGSKA (reference sequence). This chain's CDR3 is CSAEKDDTRFEQYF. Written as DNA, the CDR3 is TGCAGTGCCGAAAAAGACGACACTAGGTTCGAGCAGTACTTC.